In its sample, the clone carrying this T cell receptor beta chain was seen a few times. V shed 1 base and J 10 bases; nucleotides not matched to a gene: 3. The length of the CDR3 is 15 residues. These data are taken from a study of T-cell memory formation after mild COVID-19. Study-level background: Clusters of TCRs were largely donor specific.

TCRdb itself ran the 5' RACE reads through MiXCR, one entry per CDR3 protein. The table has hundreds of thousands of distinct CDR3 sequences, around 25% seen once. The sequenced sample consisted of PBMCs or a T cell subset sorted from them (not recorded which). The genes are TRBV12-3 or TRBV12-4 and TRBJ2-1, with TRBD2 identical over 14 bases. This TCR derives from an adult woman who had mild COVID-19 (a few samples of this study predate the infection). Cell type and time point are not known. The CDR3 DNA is TGTGCCAGCAGTTTAGGACTAGCGGGGGGGCTCGAGCAGTTCTTC. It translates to CASSLGLAGGLEQFF.